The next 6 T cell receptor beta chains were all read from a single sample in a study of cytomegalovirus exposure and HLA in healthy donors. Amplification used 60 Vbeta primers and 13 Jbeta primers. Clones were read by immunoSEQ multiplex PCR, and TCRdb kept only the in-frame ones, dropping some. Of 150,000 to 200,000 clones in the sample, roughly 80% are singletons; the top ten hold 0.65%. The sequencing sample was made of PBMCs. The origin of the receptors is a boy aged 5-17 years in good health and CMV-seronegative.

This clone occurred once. The CDR3 region is CASSYPDRPGSYEQYF. In DNA, the CDR3 is TGTGCCAGCAGCTACCCCGACAGGCCGGGTTCCTACGAGCAGTACTTC. The rearrangement uses TRBV5-5 and TRBJ2-7, with D possibly matching TRBD1 (6 bases). Trimming stripped 3 bases from V and 1 base from J, with 17 bases between. The germline CDR1 and CDR2 sequences are SGHKS and YYEKEE (reference sequence). This CDR3 is built from 16 residues.

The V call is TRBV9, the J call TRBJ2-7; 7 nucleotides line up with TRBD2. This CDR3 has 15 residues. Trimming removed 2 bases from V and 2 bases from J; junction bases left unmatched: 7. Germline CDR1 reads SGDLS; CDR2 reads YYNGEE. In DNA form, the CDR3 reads TGTGCCAGCAGCGTCGGGCTAGCGGCTGCCTACGAGCAGTACTTC. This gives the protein CASSVGLAAAYEQYF. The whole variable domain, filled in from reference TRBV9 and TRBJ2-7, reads DSGVTQTPKHLITATGQRVTLRCSPRSGDLSVYWYQQSLDQGLQFLIQYYNGEERAKGNILERFSAQQFPDLHSELNLSSLELGDSALYFCASSVGLAAAYEQYFGPGTRLTVT.

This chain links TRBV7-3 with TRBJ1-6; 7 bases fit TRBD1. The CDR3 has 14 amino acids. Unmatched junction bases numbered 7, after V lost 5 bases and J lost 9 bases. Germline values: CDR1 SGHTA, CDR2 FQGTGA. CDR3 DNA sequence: TGTGCCAGCAGCGCCGGGACAGTCCGTTCACCCCTCCACTTT. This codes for CASSAGTVRSPLHF.

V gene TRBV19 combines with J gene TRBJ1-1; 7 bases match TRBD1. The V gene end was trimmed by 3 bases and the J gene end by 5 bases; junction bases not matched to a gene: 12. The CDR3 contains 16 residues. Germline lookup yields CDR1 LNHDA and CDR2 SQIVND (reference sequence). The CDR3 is CASSMGDRNRGTEAFF. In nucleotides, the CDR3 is TGTGCCAGTAGTATGGGTGACCGGAACAGGGGTACTGAAGCTTTCTTT.

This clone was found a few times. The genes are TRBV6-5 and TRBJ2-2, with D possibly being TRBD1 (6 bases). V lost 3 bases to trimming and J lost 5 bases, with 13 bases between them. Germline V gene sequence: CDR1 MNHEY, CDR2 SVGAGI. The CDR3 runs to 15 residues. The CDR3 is CASSYAGAWTGELFF. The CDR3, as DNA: TGTGCCAGCAGTTATGCAGGGGCCTGGACCGGGGAGCTGTTTTTT.

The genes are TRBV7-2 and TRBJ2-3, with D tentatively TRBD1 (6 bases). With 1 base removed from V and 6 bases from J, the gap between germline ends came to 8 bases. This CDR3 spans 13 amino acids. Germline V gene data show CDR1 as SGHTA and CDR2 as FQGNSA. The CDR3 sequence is CASSLGQADTQYF. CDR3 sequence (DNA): TGTGCCAGCAGCTTAGGACAGGCCGATACGCAGTATTTT.